A selection of T cell receptor beta chains follows, all from one sample in a study of shared clonotypes between healthy human individuals. The data were produced by immunoSEQ multiplex PCR, yet TCRdb's version contains in-frame clones alone and is incomplete. Here the sample spans hundreds of thousands of clones, roughly 96% being singletons. Specimen: naive CD8+ T cells sorted from blood. Receptors originate from a woman aged 25 to 39 in good health. The CDR3 runs from the conserved cysteine through the conserved F or W. Fields, in order: V gene, clone size, D gene, J gene, CDR3 DNA, CDR3 protein. D genes are given only for firm matches. Clone size is given for some rows only: seen once, a few or many times, or a class if the clone is expanded.

TRBV7-8	NA	NA	TRBJ2-7	TGTGCCAGCAGCTTTTTCGGGGCGGCCTACGAGCAGTACTTC	CASSFFGAAYEQYF
TRBV7-9	once	NA	TRBJ1-1	TGTGCCAGCTTTGGGGCGCAGGGTGCAGCTTTCTTT	CASFGAQGAAFF
TRBV11-2	NA	NA	TRBJ2-7	TGTGCCAGCAGCTTTAGCGCGGACGAGCAGTACTTC	CASSFSADEQYF
TRBV19	NA	TRBD2	TRBJ2-1	TGTGCCAGTAGGGAAGCAGCGGGAGGGTGGGGTTCGGGTGAGCAGTTCTTC	CASREAAGGWGSGEQFF
TRBV10-3	NA	NA	TRBJ1-1	TGTGCCATCAAGGCAGACACTGAAGCTTTCTTT	CAIKADTEAFF
TRBV9	NA	NA	TRBJ1-4	TGTGCCAGCAGCGGAGGGGAAGGGGAAAAACTGTTTTTT	CASSGGEGEKLFF
TRBV7-2	NA	TRBD2	TRBJ2-2	TGTGCCAGCAGCACCCCTAGCGGGAGTGGGGACACCGGGGAGCTGTTTTTT	CASSTPSGSGDTGELFF
TRBV10-3	NA	NA	TRBJ1-5	TGTGCCATCAGTGAGTCGTCGGGGTCCCGTCAGCCCCAGCATTTT	CAISESSGSRQPQHF
TRBV28	once	TRBD1	TRBJ2-5	TGTGCCAGCAGTACCAAGGGACAGCAAGAGACCCAGTACTTC	CASSTKGQQETQYF
TRBV5-1	NA	NA	TRBJ1-1	TGCGCCAGCAGCTTCTCCGCAGGGAACACTGAAGCTTTCTTT	CASSFSAGNTEAFF
TRBV28	NA	TRBD1	TRBJ1-5	TGTGCCAGCAGTCTGGACAGGGGAAGCAATCAGCCCCAGCATTTT	CASSLDRGSNQPQHF
TRBV9	NA	NA	TRBJ1-1	TGTGCCAGCGGAGTAGACTCGAACACTGAAGCTTTCTTT	CASGVDSNTEAFF
TRBV15	NA	TRBD2	TRBJ2-7	TGTGCCACCAGCAGCCTAGCGGGACCCTACGAGCAGTACTTC	CATSSLAGPYEQYF
TRBV11-2	NA	TRBD1	TRBJ2-5	TGTGCCAGCAGCGCGGAGCGGACAGGCAAAGAGACCCAGTACTTC	CASSAERTGKETQYF
TRBV19	NA	NA	TRBJ1-5	TGTGCCAGTAGTCTTTTAGAAGATCAGCCCCAGCATTTT	CASSLLEDQPQHF
TRBV7-9	NA	TRBD2	TRBJ2-5	TGTGCCAGCAGCCCATATGAGGGTGCGTTGCGGGGGGAGACCCAGTACTTC	CASSPYEGALRGETQYF
TRBV9	NA	NA	TRBJ2-2	TGTGCCAGTGCGACAGGAAACACCGGGGAGCTGTTTTTT	CASATGNTGELFF
TRBV28	NA	NA	TRBJ1-3	TGTGCCAGCAGTCCCGCCCGGGCCCTCTCTGGAAACACCATATATTTT	CASSPARALSGNTIYF
TRBV28	NA	TRBD1	TRBJ1-2	TGTGCCAGCAGTTTCGGACAGGACCCATTTAGGGACTATGGCTACACCTTC	CASSFGQDPFRDYGYTF
TRBV6-5	NA	TRBD1	TRBJ1-2	TGTGCCAGCAGTTACTCGGGGGACAGCTATGGCTACACCTTC	CASSYSGDSYGYTF
TRBV27	NA	TRBD2	TRBJ2-1	TGTGCCAGCAGTTTCGGACTAGCGGCTCTCGATGAGCAGTTCTTC	CASSFGLAALDEQFF
TRBV28	NA	TRBD2	TRBJ2-1	TGTGCCAGCAGCCGAAGGACTAGCGGGAGCTACAATGAGCAGTTCTTC	CASSRRTSGSYNEQFF